Following are 31 T cell receptor beta chains from one sample sequenced in a study of blood T cells in healthy people across ages. Next came a second PCR, run for about 6 to 11 cycles, which used a sample-barcoded 5' primer along with a J-beta primer mix. From the 5' RACE reads, TCRdb called clonotypes with MiXCR, one entry per CDR3 protein. The table has fewer than 750,000 distinct CDR3 sequences, 40% to 55% seen once. The sample taken for sequencing was blood. These receptor sequences come from an older man in good health.

The chain links TRBV6-5 to TRBJ2-1; TRBD2 might be the D (6 bases). The J call may be faulty, since TRBJ2-7 better matches the DNA end. Germline CDR1 MNHEY, CDR2 SVGAGI. The CDR3 is made up of 16 amino acids. CDR3 residues: CASSPWEASALNEQYF. The CDR3 DNA reads as TGTGCCAGCAGTCCCTGGGAGGCGTCCGCTCTCAATGAGCAGTACTTC.

The V call is TRBV3-1, the J call TRBJ1-5, with D perhaps matching TRBD1 (5 bases). Germline assignment: CDR1 LGHDT and CDR2 YNNKEL (reference sequence). The V end lost 9 bases, the J end lost 7 bases, and 13 bases lay between the germline ends. This CDR3 comprises 12 residues. The DNA for the CDR3 is TGTGCCAGGGGGGGGTGGGAACAGCCCCAGCATTTT. Translated: CARGGWEQPQHF. The full variable domain, with the rest looked up from reference TRBV3-1 and TRBJ1-5, is DTAVSQTPKYLVTQMGNDKSIKCEQNLGHDTMYWYKQDSKKFLKIMFSYNNKELIINETVPNRFSPKSPDKAHLNLHINSLELGDSAVYFCARGGWEQPQHFGDGTRLSIL.

This clonotype was seen a single time. The chain recombines TRBV7-2 with TRBJ2-7; 8 bases are shared with TRBD2. V shed 4 bases, J shed 2 bases, and the junction held 13 bases outside the gene matches. This CDR3 has 17 residues. CDR1 and CDR2 (germline): SGHTA, FQGNSA. The CDR3 reads CASSWLTGGPRPYEQYF. The DNA for the CDR3 is TGTGCCAGCAGCTGGTTGACGGGGGGGCCGAGACCCTACGAGCAGTACTTC.

This rearrangement joins TRBV7-2 to TRBJ2-7, with 10 nucleotides matching TRBD2. From germline, CDR1 is SGHTA and CDR2 FQGNSA. This CDR3 is built from 15 residues. The trim removed 2 bases at V and 10 bases at J, leaving 11 bases unmatched. The CDR3: CASSLILAGDWSQYF. As DNA, the CDR3 is TGTGCCAGCAGCTTAATTCTAGCGGGAGATTGGTCCCAGTACTTC. Based on the CDR3 plus reference TRBV7-2 and TRBJ2-7, the full variable domain is GAGVSQSPSNKVTEKGKDVELRCDPISGHTALYWYRQSLGQGLEFLIYFQGNSAPDKSGLPSDRFSAERTGGSVSTLTIQRTQQEDSAVYLCASSLILAGDWSQYFGPGTRLTVT.

CDR3 in DNA: TGTGCCAGCAGTTCAAGACGACAGCAACCGGGGGAGCTGTTTTTT. Its translation: CASSSRRQQPGELFF. The chain carries TRBV2 and TRBJ2-2, with D maybe TRBD1 (5 bases). Germline values: CDR1 SNHLY, CDR2 FYNNEI. V lost 5 bases and J 8 bases, leaving 18 bases between the germline ends. CDR3 length: 15 residues.

This chain connects TRBV4-3 to TRBJ1-1; D remains unclear. Germline V gene sequence: CDR1 LGHNA, CDR2 YSLEER. This CDR3 has 15 residues. The V end was cut by 0 bases, the J end by 1 base, with 9 bases between. This chain's CDR3 is CASSQDRRGNTEAFF. The CDR3 nucleotides are TGCGCCAGCAGCCAAGACCGTCGGGGGAACACTGAAGCTTTCTTT.

The gene calls are TRBV16 and TRBJ2-5; 12 bases fit TRBD2. Germline V gene lookup returns CDR1 KGHSY and CDR2 FQNENV. Germline trimming cut 2 bases from V and 2 bases from J; bases unmatched to any gene: 6. This CDR3 contains 17 residues. CDR3 sequence: CASSQATSGSYQETQYF. The CDR3 DNA follows: TGTGCCAGCAGCCAAGCGACTAGCGGGAGTTATCAAGAGACCCAGTACTTC.

The chain links TRBV20-1 to TRBJ2-7; D unresolved. Germline-derived CDR1 and CDR2 are DFQATT and SNEGSKA (reference sequence). The CDR3 has 15 residues. Trimming removed 6 bases at V and 1 base at J, with 19 bases between. The CDR3 loop is CSAKDGAELSYEQYF. CDR3 coding DNA: TGCAGTGCGAAGGACGGAGCAGAATTATCCTACGAGCAGTACTTC.

The genes are TRBV10-3 and TRBJ2-5; no definite D call. The CDR3 has 12 amino acids. Germline lookup yields CDR1 ENHRY and CDR2 SYGVKD. Trimming pared 8 bases from V and 5 bases from J, leaving 12 bases between. Here the CDR3 reads CAIGSVSETQYF. Written as DNA, the CDR3 is TGTGCCATCGGAAGCGTTAGCGAGACCCAGTACTTC.

At least ten counts were recorded for this clonotype. The V gene is TRBV7-9, the J gene TRBJ2-7; no clear D. Germline CDR1 reads SEHNR; CDR2 reads FQNEAQ (reference sequence). Trimming removed 0 bases from V and 0 bases from J, with 6 bases in between. The CDR3 extends over 14 amino acids. CDR3 protein: CASSLAASSYEQYF. Written as DNA, the CDR3 is TGTGCCAGCAGCTTAGCGGCCAGCTCCTACGAGCAGTACTTC.

This clonotype has only a few counts. This chain connects TRBV5-1 to TRBJ2-7; weak D call: TRBD2 (7 bases). Per the germline V gene, CDR1 is SGHRS and CDR2 is YFSETQ. V was shortened by 4 bases and J by 2 bases, with 13 bases between the two germline ends. CDR3 length: 14 amino acids. The CDR3 DNA is TGCGCCAGCAGCGGGGGGGGCGAAGCCTACGAGCAGTACTTC. It translates to CASSGGGEAYEQYF.

The chain uses TRBV7-9 and TRBJ1-1, with 7 bases fitting TRBD1. The CDR3 contains 19 residues. The V and J ends lost 3 bases and 1 base, in that order; junction bases with no gene match: 17. Germline CDR1 reads SEHNR; CDR2 reads FQNEAQ (reference sequence). The CDR3 sequence is CASSLRKGAQGTTNTEAFF. The CDR3, as DNA: TGTGCCAGCAGCTTGAGGAAGGGGGCACAGGGAACCACGAACACTGAAGCTTTCTTT.

The V gene is TRBV2, the J gene TRBJ1-1; the D is unclear. The CDR3 extends over 13 amino acids. Trimming shortened V by 3 bases and J by 1 base, and 6 bases separated the two germline ends. Germline CDR1 SNHLY, CDR2 FYNNEI. CDR3 protein: CASSEQENTEAFF. The CDR3 bases are TGTGCCAGCAGTGAGCAGGAGAACACTGAAGCTTTCTTT.

This clonotype was observed many times. The chain carries TRBV24-1 and TRBJ1-5; TRBD1 matches at 10 bases. V was clipped by 7 bases and J by 0 bases; unmatched bases: 14. Germline CDR1 is KGHDR and CDR2 is SFDVKD. The CDR3 runs 19 residues. DNA for the CDR3: TGTGCCACCAGCCCGAGGGTGTGGGACAGGGGTGGTAGCAATCAGCCCCAGCATTTT. Amino acids: CATSPRVWDRGGSNQPQHF.

V is TRBV7-2 and J is TRBJ2-3, with D perhaps TRBD2 (6 bases). V lost 0 bases and J lost 6, with 22 bases in between. Germline CDR1 reads SGHTA; CDR2 reads FQGNSA. CDR3 length: 18 residues. CDR3 amino acids: CASSLAPKSPSATDTQYF. The DNA of the CDR3 is TGTGCCAGCAGCTTAGCGCCCAAGTCCCCTAGCGCTACGGATACGCAGTATTTT.

CDR3 in amino acids: CSATSPGGQGNEQFF. The CDR3 coding sequence is TGCAGTGCTACCAGCCCCGGGGGCCAGGGCAATGAGCAGTTCTTC. The rearrangement uses TRBV20-1 and TRBJ2-1, with D perhaps being TRBD1 or TRBD2 (6 bases each). Per germline, CDR1 DFQATT and CDR2 SNEGSKA (reference sequence). This CDR3 comprises 15 residues. V was pared by 4 bases and J by 6 bases, with 19 bases between.

This clonotype has just a few counts. Its ends do not fully match the called genes, so a read error is possible. The chain employs TRBV7-9 and TRBJ2-7, with a possible D match to TRBD2 (6 bases). The CDR3 extends over 11 amino acids. Germline V gives CDR1 SEHNR, CDR2 FQNEAQ (reference sequence). CDR3 DNA: TGTTCCAGCAGCCCCAGCGGGGAGCAGTACTTC. It encodes CSSSPSGEQYF.

In its sample, this clonotype was seen a few times. The chain joins TRBV28 to TRBJ2-1; D is unclear. Germline-derived CDR1 and CDR2 are MDHEN and SYDVKM. V was cut by 4 bases and J by 0 bases, with 13 bases left in between. This CDR3 has 16 residues. CDR3 nucleotide sequence: TGTGCCAGCAGTTCCCTCGAACCCGGCTCCTACAATGAGCAGTTCTTC. Translated, it gives CASSSLEPGSYNEQFF.

CDR3 residues: CASSSGTGGHTEAFF. CDR3 nucleotides: TGTGCCAGCAGCTCAGGGACAGGGGGTCACACTGAAGCTTTCTTT. The chain employs TRBV11-2 and TRBJ1-1, with 11 bases aligning to TRBD1. With 4 bases clipped from V and 3 bases from J, the junction kept 4 bases outside the gene matches. The V gene's germline CDR1 is SGHAT and CDR2 FQNNGV. The CDR3 is 15 residues long.

This clonotype has more than one count but fewer than ten. This chain uses TRBV2 with TRBJ2-5; 9 bases map to TRBD1. The germline CDR1 and CDR2 sequences are SNHLY and FYNNEI. Trimming took 7 bases from V and 12 from J; bases not matched to a gene: 9. The CDR3 runs 12 residues. This chain's CDR3 is CASNRDRVSKYF. CDR3 DNA sequence: TGTGCCAGCAACCGGGACAGGGTCAGCAAGTACTTC.

Details on this clonotype: A read error is possible here, since a much larger clone lies one base away. The V call is TRBV6-6, the J call TRBJ2-1; D possibly corresponds to TRBD2 (5 bases). CDR3 size: 12 residues. Germline CDR1 is MNHNY and CDR2 is SVGAGI (reference sequence). CDR3 nucleotides: TGTGCCAGCAGTTTAGCGCGGAATGGGCAGTTCTTC. It codes for CASSLARNGQFF.

This clonotype was detected only once. V usage is TRBV7-2 and J usage is TRBJ1-3; 9 bases are a match to TRBD1. V dropped 3 bases and J dropped 2; count of bases not matched to a gene: 2. This CDR3 is built from 15 residues. The germline V gene has CDR1 SGHTA and CDR2 FQGNSA. This CDR3 is CASSLGQGTGNTIYF. CDR3 DNA: TGTGCCAGCAGCTTGGGACAGGGAACTGGAAACACCATATATTTT.

This clonotype appeared a single time. An end of the junction differs from the germline gene, which may be a read error. The chain couples TRBV6-6 to TRBJ2-7; TRBD2 aligns across 11 bases. The germline gives CDR1 MNHNY, CDR2 SVGAGI (reference sequence). CDR3 length equals 16 residues. The CDR3 is CASSYSHLAGGDEQYF. The CDR3 nucleotides read TGCGCCAGCAGTTACTCGCACCTAGCGGGGGGCGATGAGCAGTACTTC.

This clonotype occurred a few times. The chain recombines TRBV29-1 with TRBJ1-1; D gene uncertain. Trimming took 7 bases from V and 0 from J, leaving 12 bases between them. Germline loops: CDR1 SQVTM, CDR2 ANQGSEA. The CDR3 covers 13 residues. The CDR3 protein is CSAGWEMNTEAFF. The CDR3, as DNA: TGCAGCGCCGGCTGGGAGATGAACACTGAAGCTTTCTTT.

The chain is built from TRBV20-1 and TRBJ2-3, with D possibly matching TRBD1 (5 bases). The V end was cut by 6 bases, the J end by 4 bases, with 26 bases between. CDR1 is DFQATT and CDR2 is SNEGSKA in the germline V gene (reference sequence). The CDR3 is 17 amino acids. The CDR3 reads CSAHRRVPGKFADTQYF. The CDR3 DNA follows: TGCAGTGCCCACCGCCGGGTTCCAGGGAAGTTCGCAGATACGCAGTATTTT.

The rearrangement links TRBV21-1 to TRBJ1-1. TRBV21-1 is designated a pseudogene. The CDR3 runs 15 residues. The CDR3 DNA is TGTGCCAGCAGCAAGATATTAGTGGTGAACACTGAAGCTTTCTTT. Translation: CASSKILVVNTEAFF.

On this clonotype: At one end the junction does not follow the germline gene, possibly because of a read error. The chain recombines TRBV7-2 with TRBJ1-1; D is unresolved. The CDR3 is 14 residues long. Germline CDR1 is SGHTA and CDR2 is FQGNSA. As DNA, the CDR3 is TGCGCCAGCACTAAACGCGGGAGGAACACTGAAGCTTTCTTT. Translating it yields CASTKRGRNTEAFF.

This clonotype showed up just a few times. This chain uses TRBV10-3 with TRBJ1-2; D is ambiguous. CDR3 length: 13 residues. Germline loops: CDR1 ENHRY, CDR2 SYGVKD. Trimming stripped 2 bases from V and 4 bases from J, with 8 bases between. The CDR3 spells CAISEQMIYGYTF. CDR3 DNA: TGTGCCATCAGTGAGCAGATGATCTATGGCTACACCTTC.

Ten or more counts support this clonotype. The chain has TRBV6-6 and TRBJ2-7; 7 bases match TRBD2. This CDR3 spans 16 amino acids. CDR1 and CDR2 (germline): MNHNY, SVGAGI (reference sequence). Trimming cost V 6 bases and J 2 bases; bases outside gene matches: 13. CDR3 amino acids: CASRESGLLRPYEQYF. The DNA for the CDR3 is TGTGCCAGCAGGGAGTCGGGACTACTAAGACCCTACGAGCAGTACTTC.

The rearrangement joins TRBV29-1 to TRBJ2-3; TRBD2 aligns across 15 bases. The CDR3 is 15 residues long. CDR1 SQVTM and CDR2 ANQGSEA come from the germline V gene. The V and J ends lost 4 bases and 4 bases, in that order; junction bases with no gene match: 3. In DNA, the CDR3 is TGCAGCGTTGGGACTAGCGGGGGGGCACCAGATACGCAGTATTTT. Protein: CSVGTSGGAPDTQYF.

The chain links TRBV7-8 to TRBJ1-6; 8 bases match TRBD1. This CDR3 region has 15 residues. Looked up from germline, CDR1 is SGHVS and CDR2 is FQNEAQ. J gave up 7 bases and V 3 bases, and 5 bases lay outside the gene matches. The CDR3 here is CASSFDRGMNSPLHF. The CDR3, as DNA: TGTGCCAGCAGCTTCGACAGGGGAATGAATTCACCCCTCCACTTT.